Sequencing of this T cell receptor beta chain was carried out in a study of beta chain features in type 1 diabetes listed by TCRdb under 2018. Some background on the complete study: No differences in mean age, gender distribution, total cell number or subset yield were found between patients and healthy donors. A total of approximately 100,000,000 sorted cells were examined across all samples, and the number of cells per subset was strongly correlated with RNA yield. In the study, recently diagnosed type 1 diabetes patients and matched healthy donors were compared on the TCRB repertoires of their sorted circulating CD4+ T cell subsets. Regulatory and stem cell-like memory subsets were isolated from only 8 patients and roughly eight healthy donors, whereas naive and central memory subsets came from all 30 or so donors.

From each donor, a single peripheral blood sample of approximately 110 mL on average was drawn into heparinised tubes. A BD FACSAria II was used to sort naive, central memory, regulatory and stem cell-like memory CD4+ T cells with a panel that included CD45RO, CCR7, CD25, CD127, CD95 and CD27. Every sorted population had a purity above 95%. PBMCs were separated immediately by Lymphoprep density gradient centrifugation and were stained directly, without being cultured. Samples were stained and sorted in pairs, with one healthy donor and one patient per experiment, so that batch effects were minimized. A distance of 12 bases separates the germline ends of V and J, which lose 3 bases and 1 base respectively. The germline V gene supplies CDR1 MGHRA and CDR2 YSYEKL. From the cysteine through the phenylalanine, the CDR3 covers 15 amino acids. The sequence is cut down to CDR3 DNA, 45 bases in frame from base 1.

The entire isolated RNA was reverse transcribed using the High Capacity cDNA Reverse Transcription Kit, and thus expressed TCRB transcripts were sequenced. Deep immunoSEQ sequencing was performed on naive, central memory and regulatory T cell samples, with an average of roughly 3.3 million total reads per sample. After sorted cells were lysed in RLT buffer, RNA was extracted with DNase-treated RNeasy Micro or Mini kits, with the choice depending on cell number. To prevent cross-contamination, each cell subset was processed individually, whereas patient and healthy donor samples were processed jointly. The immunoSEQ multiplex PCR was used to amplify TCRB sequences from cDNA, yielding 87-bp fragments that span the CDR3 region. Sequencing of the amplicons was done on the Illumina HiSeq platform. The paper's processing steps were these. Synthetic template baselines were used to correct PCR bias computationally, reads within Hamming distance 2 were collapsed, and singletons that could not be merged were discarded. By aligning reads against IMGT, V, D and J genes, CDR3 length, and insertions or deletions at six rearrangement sites were assigned. Within each subset, clonotype counts were normalized to sorted cell number, after which true diversity and Gini coefficients were computed with the tcR R package. Repertoire sharing was quantified using the overlap coefficient calculated on TCRB nucleotide sequences. Out-of-frame TCRB sequences from naive cells were analyzed as a proxy for the pre-selection repertoire. The immuneACCESS repertoire file appears here via TCRdb, limited to in-frame rearrangements. These files lack a portion of the clones; in checked studies, under half of the deficit traces to unresolved V genes, and the cause of the others is not known. V, J and clone size are taken as reported in that table, and D and trimming were inferred from the DNA itself. This sample has about 620,000 clones in its table, and around 16% of those were observed once. Jointly, the top ten make up approximately 0.099% of the sample.

About this clone itself: Its specific antigen is unknown. The record has no base qualities; no much larger clone is one base away.

The paper's findings and limits, for the study overall: HLA sub-analyses involved small numbers of individuals, so any influence of HLA type on TCRB rearrangement remained unresolved. Naive, central memory and regulatory TCRB repertoires appeared to be more alike among patients than among healthy donors. Patients with type 1 diabetes made fewer insertions and deleted more nucleotides at VDJ recombination sites, implying thymic rearrangement abnormalities. Shorter templates might be favored by PCR, yet because patient and control samples were amplified and corrected together, any such skew would affect both groups equally. Because cDNA rather than genomic DNA was sequenced, highly expressing activated cells could have been over-represented, although no difference in activation and CD3 levels was found between groups. Type 1 diabetes patients showed a moderate but significant shortening of TCRB CDR3 length in all four CD4+ subsets.

The receptor was derived from a man aged 18 to 35 in good health. Sequencing was performed on naive CD4+ T cells from blood. The cell subset or site label of this sample denotes: true naive CD4+ T cells. Rearrangement joined TRBV4-1 to TRBJ1-1; TRBD1 could be the D gene, as 5 bases match. CDR3 loop: CASSQPGVWNTEAFF. Here is the DNA: TGCGCCAGCAGCCAGCCGGGGGTTTGGAACACTGAAGCTTTCTTT.